This record looks at one T cell receptor (beta chain) sequence and its context. The antigen this receptor binds is unknown. Nothing much larger sits one base from this clone, and base qualities are not available. Libraries were built with PCR. Sequenced using an Illumina HiSeq 2500. TCR libraries were prepared with molecular barcoding, using unique molecular identifiers to normalize TCRbeta repertoire quantification. TCRdb's own reprocessing of the public reads used fastp at Q25 and MiXCR and kept productive beta chains. Each CDR3 protein gets just one entry, which takes the most common genes and DNA from the rows behind it. Present in this sample are around 270,000 distinct CDR3 sequences, 10% of which were seen just once. Roughly 7.1% of the sample goes to the ten largest clones. These data originate in a study of T-cell reconstitution after alpha-beta-depleted transplantation in children listed by TCRdb under 2016. The study in broad terms: T-cell immune reconstitution after TCRalphabeta/CD19-depleted allogeneic hematopoietic cell transplantation in children was quantitatively tracked in the study by means of TCR repertoire profiling.

General findings and caveats noted by the study authors: Apparently early alphabetaT-cell count recovery about two months after transplant reportedly relied on only several hundred rapidly expanded clones derived from non-depleted graft cells. In some patients, the high TCRbeta diversity seen at day 60 was put down to recipient T cells and intrathymic progenitors that had survived conditioning. Over the following months the frequencies of hyperexpanded clones went down, and after one year T-cell counts and TCRbeta diversity were mostly credited to newly produced T cells.

The treatment or condition label for this specimen denotes: allogeneic hematopoietic cell transplantation with graft depleted of TCRalphabeta T cells and CD19 B cells. The transplant recipients were children given TCRalphabeta/CD19-depleted allogeneic hematopoietic cell grafts. Sequencing was performed on PBMCs, taken before TCRalphabeta/CD19-depleted stem cell transplant. This clonotype was obtained from a boy under three years old with acute myeloid leukemia, due to receive a stem cell transplant.

The CDR3 has the sequence CATRTPLTAASTDTQYF. The nucleotide sequence is given as TGTGCCACCAGAACACCCTTGACAGCGGCTAGCACAGATACGCAGTATTTT. The sequence joins TRBV24-1 to TRBJ2-3; the D gene is possibly TRBD1 or TRBD2, each agreeing over 5 bases. Reading the germline V gene gives CDR1 KGHDR and CDR2 SFDVKD. There are 17 amino acids in the CDR3, from cysteine to phenylalanine inclusive. The DNA shown is the 51-base CDR3, in frame from base 1. The V end loses 7 bases and the J end loses 0 bases, and a stretch of 19 bases separates them.